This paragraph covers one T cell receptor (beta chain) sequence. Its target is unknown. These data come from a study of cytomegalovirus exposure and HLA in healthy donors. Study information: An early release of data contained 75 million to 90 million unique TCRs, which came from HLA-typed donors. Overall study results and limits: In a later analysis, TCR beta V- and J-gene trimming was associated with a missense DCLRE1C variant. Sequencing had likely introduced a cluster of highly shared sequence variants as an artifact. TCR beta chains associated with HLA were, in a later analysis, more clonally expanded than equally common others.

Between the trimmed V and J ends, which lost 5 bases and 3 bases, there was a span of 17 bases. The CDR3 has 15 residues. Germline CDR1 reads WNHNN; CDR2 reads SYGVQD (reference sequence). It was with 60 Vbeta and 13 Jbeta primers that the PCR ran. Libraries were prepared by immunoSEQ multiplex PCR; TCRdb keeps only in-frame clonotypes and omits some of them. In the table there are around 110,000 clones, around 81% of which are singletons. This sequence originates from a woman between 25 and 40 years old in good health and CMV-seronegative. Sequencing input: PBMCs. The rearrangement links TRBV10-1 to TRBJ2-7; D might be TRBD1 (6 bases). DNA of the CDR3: TGCGCCAGCAGTACTACCGAGACAGGCGTCTACGAGCAGTACTTC. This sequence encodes CASSTTETGVYEQYF.